This passage covers 23 T cell receptor beta chains from one sample sequenced in a study of T cell responses to AZD1222 COVID-19 vaccine. Sequencing used immunoSEQ multiplex PCR; TCRdb keeps in-frame clones, though not all of them. Among around 88,000 clones listed, approximately 86% were seen once. This sample comprised peripheral blood, obtained on day 0 of AZD1222 vaccination. These receptors were taken from an adult in good health.

CDR3 nucleotide sequence: TGTGCCAGCAGCGTTAGTCAGGGGACTGAAAAACTGTTTTTT. This gives the protein CASSVSQGTEKLFF. V gene TRBV28 combines with J gene TRBJ1-4; D perhaps matches TRBD1 (6 bases). Germline V gene data show CDR1 as MDHEN and CDR2 as SYDVKM. V lost 6 bases and J lost 7, with 15 bases in between. The CDR3 runs 14 residues.

The V and J genes are TRBV12-3 or TRBV12-4 and TRBJ1-4; no clear D gene. V lost 6 bases, J lost 8 bases, and 10 bases lay in between. CDR3 length: 12 residues. Here the CDR3 DNA reads TGTGCCAGCAGCTGGAATGGGGAAAAACTGTTTTTT. Its protein product is CASSWNGEKLFF.

The chain combines TRBV7-2 with TRBJ1-6, with a tentative D call TRBD1 (6 bases). Germline V gene data show CDR1 as SGHTA and CDR2 as FQGNSA. This CDR3 has 13 residues. V was trimmed by 5 bases and J by 14 bases, leaving 16 bases between them. The CDR3 region is CASSLHRVYALHF. The CDR3 coding sequence is TGTGCCAGCAGCCTTCACAGGGTATACGCCCTCCACTTT.

J is TRBJ1-2 and V is TRBV5-5; TRBD1 is a possible D gene (5 bases). The CDR3 is made up of 14 amino acids. V was pared by 2 bases and J by 8 bases, with 16 bases between. CDR1 and CDR2 from the germline V gene are SGHKS and YYEKEE (reference sequence). The CDR3 is CASSFPSRDAGYTF. The CDR3, as DNA: TGTGCCAGCAGCTTTCCTTCTCGGGACGCAGGCTACACCTTC.

Only one count was recorded for this clone. V is TRBV19 and J is TRBJ2-2; TRBD2 matches 9 bases. Per germline, CDR1 LNHDA and CDR2 SQIVND (reference sequence). V shed 8 bases, J shed 6 bases, and the junction held 16 bases outside the gene matches. The CDR3 contains 17 residues. This CDR3 is CASSPGLAQRGSGELFF. The DNA of the CDR3 is TGTGCCAGTTCTCCGGGACTAGCTCAAAGAGGTTCCGGGGAGCTGTTTTTT.

This rearrangement joins TRBV7-2 to TRBJ2-2; 12 bases align to TRBD2. The V segment lost 2 bases and the J segment 6 bases; nucleotides outside the gene matches: 4. Germline CDR1 reads SGHTA; CDR2 reads FQGNSA. The CDR3 has 16 amino acids. CDR3 DNA sequence: TGTGCCAGCAGCTTATCAGGACTAGCGGGATCCGGGGAGCTGTTTTTT. Protein product: CASSLSGLAGSGELFF.

This rearrangement joins TRBV4-2 to TRBJ2-7, with 10 bases matching TRBD2. This CDR3 region has 17 residues. V lost 0 bases to trimming and J lost 6 bases; unmatched junction nucleotides: 11. Per germline, CDR1 LGHNA and CDR2 YNFKEQ. The CDR3 DNA follows: TGTGCCAGCAGCCAAGACCCCCTGCTAGCGGGAGACGTCGAGCAGTACTTC. Translating it yields CASSQDPLLAGDVEQYF.

The chain carries TRBV7-9 and TRBJ2-7, with TRBD2 matching 10 bases. Germline V CDR1 and CDR2: SEHNR, FQNEAQ (reference sequence). CDR3 length: 15 residues. With V trimmed by 4 bases and J by 4 bases, 7 bases remained unmatched. The CDR3 sequence is CASSSAGGRGYEQYF. The CDR3 nucleotides read TGTGCCAGCAGCTCAGCGGGAGGGAGGGGTTACGAGCAGTACTTC. Looking up the rest from reference TRBV7-9 and TRBJ2-7 gives the full variable domain: DTGVSQNPRHKITKRGQNVTFRCDPISEHNRLYWYRQTLGQGPEFLTYFQNEAQLEKSRLLSDRFSAERPKGSFSTLEIQRTEQGDSAMYLCASSSAGGRGYEQYFGPGTRLTVT.

This clone came up a few times. V usage is TRBV27 and J usage is TRBJ2-2; TRBD1 might be the D (6 bases). CDR3 size: 12 residues. V lost 5 bases and J 5 bases, leaving 6 bases between the germline ends. Germline V lookup: CDR1 MNHEY, CDR2 SMNVEV (reference sequence). The CDR3 here is CASSQGTGELFF. CDR3 bases: TGTGCCAGCAGTCAGGGGACCGGGGAGCTGTTTTTT.

The chain combines TRBV3-1 (or the pseudogene TRBV3-2) with TRBJ1-1, with 8 bases aligning to TRBD1. The V gene's germline CDR1 is LGHDT and CDR2 YNNKEL (reference sequence). The CDR3 is 15 residues long. V trimming: 3 bases; J trimming: 5 bases; junction bases outside the gene matches: 8. Written as DNA, the CDR3 is TGTGCCAGCAGCCAGACAGCACAGGGGGGAACTGAAGCTTTCTTT. It codes for CASSQTAQGGTEAFF.

This chain connects TRBV14 to TRBJ2-3, with a tentative D call TRBD2 (6 bases). The CDR3 spans 17 residues. V lost 0 bases and J 2 bases, leaving 15 bases between the germline ends. Germline V gives CDR1 SGHDN, CDR2 FVKESK. CDR3 in DNA: TGTGCCAGCAGCCAAGATGGCGCGGGGTCCGCCACAGATACGCAGTATTTT. Amino acids: CASSQDGAGSATDTQYF.

The chain couples TRBV4-3 to TRBJ2-3; D not certain. Germline lookup yields CDR1 LGHNA and CDR2 YSLEER. V was cut by 2 bases and J by 0 bases, with 15 bases left in between. CDR3 length: 17 residues. Here the CDR3 reads CASSQQRLTLSTDTQYF. Written as DNA, the CDR3 is TGCGCCAGCAGCCAACAACGTTTAACTCTTAGCACAGATACGCAGTATTTT.

Notes on this clone: Mismatch with germline at one junction end may stem from a read error. The genes are TRBV7-7 and TRBJ2-3; 8 bases agree with TRBD2. CDR3 length: 16 residues. Per germline, CDR1 SSHAT and CDR2 FNYEAQ (reference sequence). Here the CDR3 reads CASSLAVGRGSDTQYF. DNA of the CDR3: TGTGCTAGCAGCTTAGCGGTCGGGAGGGGCTCAGATACGCAGTATTTT.

In its sample, this clone was seen a few times. This chain connects TRBV30 to TRBJ1-6; weak D call: TRBD1 (5 bases). Trimming removed 0 bases at V and 7 bases at J, with 16 bases between. The CDR3 covers 16 residues. Germline V gives CDR1 GTSNPN, CDR2 SVGIG (reference sequence). The CDR3 loop is CAWSVRAPLGNSPLHF. CDR3 coding DNA: TGTGCCTGGAGTGTCAGGGCTCCGCTGGGGAATTCACCCCTCCACTTT.

The chain couples TRBV27 to TRBJ2-7, with D possibly called TRBD1 or TRBD2 (5 bases each). V was trimmed by 3 bases and J by 6 bases, leaving 12 bases between them. The germline V gene encodes CDR1 MNHEY and CDR2 SMNVEV (reference sequence). The CDR3 has 13 residues. DNA for the CDR3: TGTGCCAGCAGTTTCCTGGAGAGGGGCGAGCAGTACTTC. This sequence encodes CASSFLERGEQYF.

This chain links TRBV19 with TRBJ1-5; the D gene is possibly TRBD1 (5 bases). CDR1 is LNHDA and CDR2 is SQIVND in the germline V gene (reference sequence). The V and J ends lost 8 bases and 3 bases respectively, with 23 bases between them. The CDR3 is 17 residues long. The CDR3 nucleotides read TGTGCCAGTCTAGACGTGTTGGGGGGAAAGGACAATCAGCCCCAGCATTTT. This codes for CASLDVLGGKDNQPQHF.

This sequence joins TRBV10-3 and TRBJ2-7; a weak D match, TRBD2 (7 bases). CDR1 is ENHRY, CDR2 SYGVKD, per germline. The CDR3 consists of 11 residues. Here the CDR3 DNA reads TGTGCTGGGGGCGGGGGCTACGAGCAGTACTTC. It yields the protein CAGGGGYEQYF.

The chain recombines TRBV5-1 with TRBJ1-4, with D possibly being TRBD1 (5 bases). The germline V and J ends were trimmed by 4 bases and 5 bases, with 15 bases remaining between them. The CDR3 length is 15 residues. In germline, CDR1 is SGHRS, CDR2 YFSETQ. DNA for the CDR3: TGCGCCAGCAGCCTCACCGGGACCCCGAATGAAAAACTGTTTTTT. It yields the protein CASSLTGTPNEKLFF.

V gene TRBV5-5 combines with J gene TRBJ2-7, with 8 bases fitting TRBD1. The V and J ends lost 4 bases and 4 bases, in that order; junction bases with no gene match: 7. The CDR3 is made up of 14 amino acids. Germline-derived CDR1 and CDR2 are SGHKS and YYEKEE (reference sequence). Here the CDR3 reads CASSVQTGAYEQYF. CDR3 sequence (DNA): TGTGCCAGCAGCGTACAGACAGGGGCGTACGAGCAGTACTTC.

The chain recombines TRBV5-6 with TRBJ2-2, with D possibly matching TRBD2 (5 bases). The V gene lost 1 base and the J gene lost 6 bases, with 7 bases spanning the gap. CDR1 and CDR2 (germline): SGHDT, YYEEEE. The CDR3 contains 13 residues. The CDR3 is CASSLMDSGELFF. The CDR3 nucleotides are TGTGCCAGCAGCTTGATGGACTCCGGGGAGCTGTTTTTT.

This chain connects TRBV9 to TRBJ2-3, with 7 bases that match TRBD1. V shed 3 bases and J 0 bases; nucleotides not matched to a gene: 4. The CDR3 consists of 15 residues. Germline values: CDR1 SGDLS, CDR2 YYNGEE. The CDR3 region is CASSAQGRSTDTQYF. CDR3 sequence (DNA): TGTGCCAGCAGCGCACAGGGGCGAAGCACAGATACGCAGTATTTT.

The chain employs TRBV10-3 and TRBJ2-2; D possibly corresponds to TRBD2 (5 bases). The V end was cut by 3 bases, the J end by 4 bases, with 21 bases between. The CDR3 is made up of 18 amino acids. Germline CDR1 ENHRY, CDR2 SYGVKD. CDR3 in amino acids: CAISESGWRRTSTGELFF. CDR3 DNA: TGTGCCATCAGTGAATCGGGTTGGAGGAGAACCTCCACCGGGGAGCTGTTTTTT.

In regard to this clone: Its ends do not fully match the called genes, so a read error is possible. The chain is built from TRBV28 and TRBJ1-2; D possibly corresponds to TRBD1 (6 bases). Per the germline V gene, CDR1 is MDHEN and CDR2 is SYDVKM. CDR3 length: 14 amino acids. CDR3 sequence reads: CASSLGGAVYGGAF. The DNA of the CDR3 is TGTGCCAGCAGTTTGGGGGGGGCTGTATATGGTGGTGCCTTC.